The entry below gives a single T cell receptor (beta chain) sequence along with its context. Its antigen is currently unknown. With random hexamers, 0.5 to 1 ug RNA was reverse transcribed. TCRdb reprocessed the immunoSEQ multiplex PCR reads with MiXCR, giving one entry per CDR3 protein. Among about 71,000 distinct CDR3 sequences listed, 93% were seen once. The germline CDR1 and CDR2 sequences are ENHRY and SYGVKD. Between the trimmed V and J ends, which lost 8 bases and 1 base, there was a span of 11 bases. This CDR3 is 13 amino acids long. The data belong to a study of CD8 T cells in Susac syndrome. Study findings and constraints: The CD4+ T cell repertoires of Susac syndrome were found to show no clonal expansion.

Input material: CD4+ T cells from PBMCs. This chain uses TRBV10-3 with TRBJ1-2; perhaps TRBD1 as D (5 bases). The sequence derives from a human donor with Susac syndrome. The CDR3 DNA follows: TGTGCCATCGGGGCCAGCTTTAACTATGGCTACACCTTC. Translation gives CAIGASFNYGYTF.